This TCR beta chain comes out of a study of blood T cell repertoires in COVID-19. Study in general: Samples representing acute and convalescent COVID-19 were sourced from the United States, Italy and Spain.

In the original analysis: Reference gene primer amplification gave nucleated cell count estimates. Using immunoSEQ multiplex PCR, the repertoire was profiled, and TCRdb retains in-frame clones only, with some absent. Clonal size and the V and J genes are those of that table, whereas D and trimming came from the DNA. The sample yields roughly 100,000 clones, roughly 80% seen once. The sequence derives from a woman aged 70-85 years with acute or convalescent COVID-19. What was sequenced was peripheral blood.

The CDR3 DNA reads TGTGCTAGTGGTTGGGACCCGGGACAGGGGTGGCTTGAAGCTTTCTTT. Translation: CASGWDPGQGWLEAFF. The rearrangement uses TRBV12-5 and TRBJ1-1, with 10 bases identical to TRBD1. Losses at the gene ends were 4 bases for V and 7 bases for J; bases not matched to a gene: 12. The CDR3 extends over 16 amino acids. Germline V gene lookup returns CDR1 LGHNT and CDR2 FRNRAP.